The 15 T cell receptor beta chains below were found in one sample sequenced in a study of T cells expressing NK-cell markers. TCRdb re-called the 5' RACE reads, yielding one record per CDR3 amino acid sequence without DNA. Found here are about 540,000 distinct CDR3 sequences; the top ten clones hold about 3.6%. Specimen: blood T cells: a sorted CD56 or NKG2C T cell subset, CD4+ or CD8+ T cells, or bulk PBMC T cells (not recorded which). The source is a young man in good health.

V and J are TRBV20-1 and TRBJ2-3; TCRdb lists TRBD2, though no DNA is available to test this call. The CDR3 is 16 amino acids. Germline V gene data show CDR1 as DFQATT and CDR2 as SNEGSKA (reference sequence). The CDR3 is CSARDLEGLATDTQYF.

This chain links TRBV6-5 with TRBJ2-1; TCRdb's assignment of TRBD1 cannot be checked, as there is no DNA. The CDR3 is 15 residues long. The germline CDR1 and CDR2 sequences are MNHEY and SVGAGI. The CDR3 spells CASSFERGEYNEQFF.

The V call is TRBV9, the J call TRBJ2-3. The CDR3 runs to 15 residues. The germline V gene has CDR1 SGDLS and CDR2 YYNGEE. The CDR3 reads CASSVVDSGTDTQYF.

This chain uses TRBV5-1 with TRBJ1-1. CDR3 length: 14 amino acids. Per the germline V gene, CDR1 is SGHRS and CDR2 is YFSETQ. The CDR3 is CASSLYSLNTEAFF.

The chain employs TRBV7-9 and TRBJ2-3; the TRBD2 assignment by TCRdb is unverifiable without DNA. The CDR3 has 14 amino acids. Per germline, CDR1 SEHNR and CDR2 FQNEAQ (reference sequence). The CDR3: CATGASGSTDTQYF. The whole variable domain, filled in from reference TRBV7-9 and TRBJ2-3, reads DTGVSQNPRHKITKRGQNVTFRCDPISEHNRLYWYRQTLGQGPEFLTYFQNEAQLEKSRLLSDRFSAERPKGSFSTLEIQRTEQGDSAMYLCATGASGSTDTQYFGPGTRLTVL.

The chain links TRBV3-1 to TRBJ1-2. The length of the CDR3 is 13 residues. Looked up from germline, CDR1 is LGHDT and CDR2 is YNNKEL (reference sequence). CDR3 in amino acids: CASSQDSGDGYTF.

The chain employs TRBV20-1 and TRBJ2-7; without DNA, the TCRdb call of TRBD1 cannot be checked. The CDR3 is 13 amino acids. CDR1 and CDR2 (germline): DFQATT, SNEGSKA (reference sequence). CDR3 in amino acids: CSAEVGQGFEQYF.

The gene calls are TRBV27 and TRBJ2-7. The CDR3 runs 12 residues. The germline V gene has CDR1 MNHEY and CDR2 SMNVEV (reference sequence). The CDR3 here is CASSYWTYEQYF.

The genes are TRBV5-1 and TRBJ2-7. The CDR3 consists of 14 residues. Germline lookup yields CDR1 SGHRS and CDR2 YFSETQ. The CDR3 here is CASSLARELYEQYF.

The CDR3 is CASSQEQLAGRNEQFF. The chain combines TRBV3-1 with TRBJ2-1; with no DNA, the TCRdb D assignment of TRBD2 cannot be verified. In germline, CDR1 is LGHDT, CDR2 YNNKEL (reference sequence). The CDR3 extends over 16 amino acids.

This chain links TRBV27 with TRBJ2-1; TCRdb picks TRBD2, but there is no DNA to check that call. CDR3 length: 17 amino acids. Germline CDR1 is MNHEY and CDR2 is SMNVEV (reference sequence). CDR3 region: CASSRIGLAGDYNEQFF.

The rearrangement joins TRBV25-1 to TRBJ2-5; TCRdb's D call, TRBD1, is unchecked because there is no DNA. CDR3 length: 13 residues. CDR1 MGHDK and CDR2 SYGVNS come from the germline V gene. CDR3 amino acids: CASAETGEETQYF.

The rearrangement joins TRBV3-1 to TRBJ1-2; the D gene TCRdb calls, TRBD1, cannot be checked with no DNA. The CDR3 length is 15 residues. Germline CDR1 reads LGHDT; CDR2 reads YNNKEL (reference sequence). The CDR3 region is CASGRSGHLYDGYTF. The entire variable domain, with the rest obtained from reference TRBV3-1 and TRBJ1-2, is as follows: DTAVSQTPKYLVTQMGNDKSIKCEQNLGHDTMYWYKQDSKKFLKIMFSYNNKELIINETVPNRFSPKSPDKAHLNLHINSLELGDSAVYFCASGRSGHLYDGYTFGSGTRLTVV.

V and J are TRBV29-1 and TRBJ1-2; the D call of TRBD1 rests on TCRdb alone, since no DNA is present to check it. There are 14 residues in the CDR3. The germline gives CDR1 SQVTM, CDR2 ANQGSEA. The CDR3 region is CSVDAGTGARGYTF.

The chain joins TRBV9 to TRBJ2-5; TCRdb's D call, TRBD1, is unchecked because there is no DNA. Per germline, CDR1 SGDLS and CDR2 YYNGEE. The CDR3 length is 14 residues. This CDR3 is CASSATGGWETQYF. Using reference TRBV9 and TRBJ2-5 for the parts outside the CDR3, the full variable domain is DSGVTQTPKHLITATGQRVTLRCSPRSGDLSVYWYQQSLDQGLQFLIQYYNGEERAKGNILERFSAQQFPDLHSELNLSSLELGDSALYFCASSATGGWETQYFGPGTRLLVL.